This TCR beta chain originates from a study of cytomegalovirus exposure and HLA in healthy donors. Study conclusions and caveats: A later analysis associated some 16,000 TCR beta sequences with HLA alleles at a 0.05 false discovery rate. Across donors, most TCRs were seen rarely, yet some public ones were widespread.

In germline, CDR1 is MNHEY, CDR2 SMNVEV (reference sequence). The CDR3 runs 16 residues. Trimming shortened V by 6 bases and J by 4 bases, and 21 bases separated the two germline ends. Details on this clone: The target antigen is unknown.

60 Vbeta and 13 Jbeta primers were used in PCR. Only in-frame clones appear in the TCRdb table, and some are missing; sequencing was by immunoSEQ multiplex PCR. This table holds under 120,000 clones, 60% to 80% found once. This TCR came from a middle-aged man in good health and CMV-seropositive. The chain combines TRBV27 with TRBJ2-5; possible D gene TRBD2, 5 bases. Sequenced: PBMCs. As DNA, the CDR3 is TGTGCCAGCAGAAGTATGCTAAGCGGTTTGAGAGAGACCCAGTACTTC. This gives the protein CASRSMLSGLRETQYF.